This T cell receptor (beta chain) was identified in a study of cytomegalovirus exposure and HLA in healthy donors. V lost 3 bases, J lost 5 bases, and 17 bases lay in between. From germline, CDR1 is LNHDA and CDR2 SQIVND (reference sequence). The CDR3 contains 17 residues. The PCR used 60 Vbeta and 13 Jbeta primers. The data were produced by immunoSEQ multiplex PCR, yet TCRdb's version contains in-frame clones alone and is incomplete. The sample contains 190,000 or so clones, roughly three quarters of which appear only once. The receptor was derived from a male donor in good health and CMV-seropositive. J is TRBJ1-6 and V is TRBV19, with a tentative D call TRBD1 (6 bases). The specimen was PBMCs. The CDR3 nucleotides read TGTGCCAGTAGTATGGGGACACCCTTTGGCGATAATTCACCCCTCCACTTT. As protein: CASSMGTPFGDNSPLHF.